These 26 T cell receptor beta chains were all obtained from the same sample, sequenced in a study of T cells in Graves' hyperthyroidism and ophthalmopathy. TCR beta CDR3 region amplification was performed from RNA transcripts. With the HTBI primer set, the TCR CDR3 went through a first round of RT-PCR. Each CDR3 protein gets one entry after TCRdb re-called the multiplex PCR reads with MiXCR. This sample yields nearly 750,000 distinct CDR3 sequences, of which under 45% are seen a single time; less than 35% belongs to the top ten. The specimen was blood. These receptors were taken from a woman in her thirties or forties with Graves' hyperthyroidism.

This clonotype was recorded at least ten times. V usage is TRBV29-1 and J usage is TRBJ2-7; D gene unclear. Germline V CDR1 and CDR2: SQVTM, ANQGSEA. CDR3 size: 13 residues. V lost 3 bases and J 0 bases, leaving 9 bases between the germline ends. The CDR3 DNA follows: TGCAGCGTTGAGACGGACCGCTCCTACGAGCAGTACTTC. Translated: CSVETDRSYEQYF.

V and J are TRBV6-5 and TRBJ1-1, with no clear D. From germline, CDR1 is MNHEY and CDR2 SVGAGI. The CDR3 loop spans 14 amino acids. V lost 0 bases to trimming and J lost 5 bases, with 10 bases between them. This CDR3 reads CASSYSGEDTEAFF. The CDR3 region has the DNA TGTGCCAGCAGTTACTCGGGCGAGGATACTGAAGCTTTCTTT.

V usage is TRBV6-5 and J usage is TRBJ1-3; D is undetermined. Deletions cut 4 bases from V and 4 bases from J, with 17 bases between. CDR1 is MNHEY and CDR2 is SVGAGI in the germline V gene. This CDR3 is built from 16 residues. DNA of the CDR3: TGTGCCAGCAGTTCCGGTGGCTCGGGCCCAGGAAACACCATATATTTT. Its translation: CASSSGGSGPGNTIYF.

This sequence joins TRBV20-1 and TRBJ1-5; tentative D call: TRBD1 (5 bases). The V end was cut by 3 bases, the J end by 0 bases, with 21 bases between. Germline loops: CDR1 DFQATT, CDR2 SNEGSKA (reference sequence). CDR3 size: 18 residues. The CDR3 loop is CSASSAGIVISSNQPQHF. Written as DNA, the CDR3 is TGCAGTGCTAGCTCGGCAGGGATTGTGATATCTAGCAATCAGCCCCAGCATTTT.

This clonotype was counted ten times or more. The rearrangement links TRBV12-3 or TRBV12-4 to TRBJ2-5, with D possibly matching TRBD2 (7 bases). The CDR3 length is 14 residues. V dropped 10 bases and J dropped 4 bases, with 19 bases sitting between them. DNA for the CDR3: TGTGCCACCAAAAGGGGGAGGGTCCCAGAGACCCAGTACTTC. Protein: CATKRGRVPETQYF.

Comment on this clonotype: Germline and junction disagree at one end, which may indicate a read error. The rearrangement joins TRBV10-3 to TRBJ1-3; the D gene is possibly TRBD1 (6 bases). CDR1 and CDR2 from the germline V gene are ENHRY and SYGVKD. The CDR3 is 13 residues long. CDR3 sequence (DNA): TGTGCCATCAGCGAGGGGTACACAGGGCCGGGGGATTTT. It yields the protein CAISEGYTGPGDF.

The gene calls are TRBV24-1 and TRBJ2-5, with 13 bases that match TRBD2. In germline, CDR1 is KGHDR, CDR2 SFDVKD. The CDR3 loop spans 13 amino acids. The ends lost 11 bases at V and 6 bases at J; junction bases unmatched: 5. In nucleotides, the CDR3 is TGTGCCAGCTCGACTAGCGGGGGGCAGACCCAGTACTTC. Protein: CASSTSGGQTQYF.

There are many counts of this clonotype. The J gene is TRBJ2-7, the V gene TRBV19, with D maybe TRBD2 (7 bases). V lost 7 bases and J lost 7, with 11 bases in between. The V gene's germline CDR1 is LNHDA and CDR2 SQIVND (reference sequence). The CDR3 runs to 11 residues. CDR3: CASMGGQEQYF. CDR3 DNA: TGTGCCAGTATGGGGGGGCAGGAGCAGTACTTC.

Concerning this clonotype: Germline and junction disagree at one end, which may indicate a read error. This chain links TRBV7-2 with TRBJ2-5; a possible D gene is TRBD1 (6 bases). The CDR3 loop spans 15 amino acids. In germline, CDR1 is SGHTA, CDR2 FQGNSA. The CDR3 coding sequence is TGTGCCGGCAGCCTGGGACACTCAAGCGGAGAGACCCAGTACTTC. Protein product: CAGSLGHSSGETQYF.

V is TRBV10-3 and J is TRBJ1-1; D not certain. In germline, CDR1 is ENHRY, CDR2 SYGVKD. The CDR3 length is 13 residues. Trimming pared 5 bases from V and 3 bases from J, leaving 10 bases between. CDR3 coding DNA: TGTGCCATCAGTTTTGAGCGGGACACTGAAGCTTTCTTT. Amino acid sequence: CAISFERDTEAFF.

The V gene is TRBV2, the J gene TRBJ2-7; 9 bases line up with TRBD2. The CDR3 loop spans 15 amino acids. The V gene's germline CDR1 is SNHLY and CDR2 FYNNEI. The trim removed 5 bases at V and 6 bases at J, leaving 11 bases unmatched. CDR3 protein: CASSLNSGGLGEQYF. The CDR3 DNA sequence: TGTGCCAGCAGTTTAAATAGCGGGGGCCTTGGCGAGCAGTACTTC.

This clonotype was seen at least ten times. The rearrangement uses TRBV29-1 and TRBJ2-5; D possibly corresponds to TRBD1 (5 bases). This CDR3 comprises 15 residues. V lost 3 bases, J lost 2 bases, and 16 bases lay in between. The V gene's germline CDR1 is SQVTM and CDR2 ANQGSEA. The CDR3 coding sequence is TGCAGCGTTGAGAAGACAGACATCTTGCAAGAGACCCAGTACTTC. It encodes CSVEKTDILQETQYF.

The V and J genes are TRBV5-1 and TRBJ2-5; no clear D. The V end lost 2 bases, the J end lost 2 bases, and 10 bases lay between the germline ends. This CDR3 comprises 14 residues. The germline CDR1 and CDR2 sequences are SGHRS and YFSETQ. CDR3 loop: CASSFGSEQETQYF. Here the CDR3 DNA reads TGCGCCAGCAGCTTTGGGTCAGAACAAGAGACCCAGTACTTC.

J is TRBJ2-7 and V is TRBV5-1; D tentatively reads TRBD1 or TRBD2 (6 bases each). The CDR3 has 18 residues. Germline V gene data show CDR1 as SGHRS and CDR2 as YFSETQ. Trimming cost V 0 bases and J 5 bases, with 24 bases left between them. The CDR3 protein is CASSLAGGRARLGDEQYF. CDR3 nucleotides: TGCGCCAGCAGCTTGGCCGGGGGCCGCGCTCGCCTAGGGGACGAGCAGTACTTC. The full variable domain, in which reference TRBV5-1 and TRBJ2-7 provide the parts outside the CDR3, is KAGVTQTPRYLIKTRGQQVTLSCSPISGHRSVSWYQQTPGQGLQFLFEYFSETQRNKGNFPGRFSGRQFSNSRSEMNVSTLELGDSALYLCASSLAGGRARLGDEQYFGPGTRLTVT.

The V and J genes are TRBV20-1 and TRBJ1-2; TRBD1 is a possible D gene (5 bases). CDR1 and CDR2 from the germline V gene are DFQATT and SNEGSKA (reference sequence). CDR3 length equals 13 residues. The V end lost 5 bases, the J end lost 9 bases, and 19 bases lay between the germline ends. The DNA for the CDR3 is TGCAGTGCTGAGGGGACGGGGACTTATTGCTACACCTTC. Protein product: CSAEGTGTYCYTF.

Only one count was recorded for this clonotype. DNA of the CDR3: TGCAGTGCTTTACCGAGGACTGAAGAGACCCAGTACTTC. Translating gives CSALPRTEETQYF. V is TRBV20-1 and J is TRBJ2-5, with D possibly matching TRBD2 (5 bases). Germline CDR1 is DFQATT and CDR2 is SNEGSKA (reference sequence). V shed 5 bases and J shed 3 bases, with 13 bases lying between them. CDR3 length: 13 residues.

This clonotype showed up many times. CDR3 coding DNA: TGTGCCAGCAGCTCTAGCGCTAATGAAAAACTGTTTTTT. Amino acids: CASSSSANEKLFF. The chain is built from TRBV7-2 and TRBJ1-4, with no clear D. The CDR3 length is 13 residues. Trimming cost V 4 bases and J 3 bases, with 6 bases left between them. Germline V gene sequence: CDR1 SGHTA, CDR2 FQGNSA.

In DNA form, the CDR3 reads TGTGCCAGCAGTTCCGGGGGCATTGGAAACACCATATATTTT. As protein: CASSSGGIGNTIYF. V gene TRBV28 combines with J gene TRBJ1-3, with a tentative D call TRBD1 (6 bases). Germline loops: CDR1 MDHEN, CDR2 SYDVKM. Deletions cut 4 bases from V and 3 bases from J, with 10 bases between. The CDR3 is 14 residues long.

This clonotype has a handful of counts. The CDR3 DNA follows: TGTGCCAGCAGCGTAGGCCAGGGAGCGGGGGAAGAGACCCAGTACTTC. It yields the protein CASSVGQGAGEETQYF. V gene TRBV9 combines with J gene TRBJ2-5, with 8 bases aligning to TRBD2. V shed 0 bases and J 3 bases; nucleotides not matched to a gene: 7. The CDR3 is 16 residues long. The V gene's germline CDR1 is SGDLS and CDR2 YYNGEE.

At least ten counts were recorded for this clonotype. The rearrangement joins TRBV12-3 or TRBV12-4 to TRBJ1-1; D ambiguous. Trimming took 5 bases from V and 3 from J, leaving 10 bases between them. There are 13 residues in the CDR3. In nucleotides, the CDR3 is TGTGCCAGCAGTCGCAACGAGGACACTGAAGCTTTCTTT. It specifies CASSRNEDTEAFF.

The CDR3 protein is CASSLPTSYEQYF. In nucleotides, the CDR3 is TGTGCCAGCAGCTTACCAACGAGCTACGAGCAGTACTTC. The gene calls are TRBV5-5 and TRBJ2-7; no clear D. Germline lookup yields CDR1 SGHKS and CDR2 YYEKEE (reference sequence). The V and J ends lost 2 bases and 3 bases respectively, with 9 bases between them. The CDR3 loop spans 13 amino acids.

The CDR3 region has the DNA TGTGCCAGCCTCGTTGGTGGGGCCAACGTCCTGACTTTC. This translates into CASLVGGANVLTF. The rearrangement links TRBV12-3 or TRBV12-4 to TRBJ2-6; no clear D. Trimming shortened V by 8 bases and J by 3 bases, and 8 bases separated the two germline ends. CDR3 length: 13 amino acids.

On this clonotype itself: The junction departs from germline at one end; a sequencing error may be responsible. CDR3 amino acids: CASSLEGQGNEKPFF. CDR3 coding DNA: TGTGCCAGCAGCTTAGAGGGACAGGGGAATGAAAAACCGTTTTTT. The chain joins TRBV11-2 to TRBJ1-4, with 10 bases matching TRBD1. The CDR3 sequence is 15 residues long. Germline values: CDR1 SGHAT, CDR2 FQNNGV.

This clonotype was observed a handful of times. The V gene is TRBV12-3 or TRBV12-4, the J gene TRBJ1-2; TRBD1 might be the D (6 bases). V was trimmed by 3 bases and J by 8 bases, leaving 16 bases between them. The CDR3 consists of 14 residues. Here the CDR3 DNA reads TGTGCCAGCAGTTTTAGGCCTCAGGGGATCGGCTACACCTTC. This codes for CASSFRPQGIGYTF.

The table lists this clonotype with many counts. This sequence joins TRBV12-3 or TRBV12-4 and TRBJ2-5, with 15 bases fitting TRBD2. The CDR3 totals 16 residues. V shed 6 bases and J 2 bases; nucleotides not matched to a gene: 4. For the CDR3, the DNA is TGTGCCAGCAGCCCGGGACTAGCGGGGGGACAAGAGACCCAGTACTTC. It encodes CASSPGLAGGQETQYF.

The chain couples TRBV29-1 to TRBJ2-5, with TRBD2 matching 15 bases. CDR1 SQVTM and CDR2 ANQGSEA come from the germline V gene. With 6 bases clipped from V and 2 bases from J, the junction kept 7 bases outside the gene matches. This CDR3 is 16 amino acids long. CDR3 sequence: CSVTSGTSGGQETQYF. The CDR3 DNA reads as TGCAGCGTGACTTCCGGGACTAGCGGGGGGCAAGAGACCCAGTACTTC.